The entry below gives a single TCR beta chain sequence along with its context. The record originates from a study of T cells expressing NK-cell markers. Germline CDR1 is SGHNT and CDR2 is YENEEA. The CDR3 length is 18 residues. From its re-call of the 5' RACE reads, TCRdb lists each CDR3 protein once, without DNA. The sample table sets out over 350,000 distinct CDR3 sequences. Material for sequencing was blood T cells: a sorted CD56 or NKG2C T cell subset, CD4+ or CD8+ T cells, or bulk PBMC T cells (not recorded which). V usage is TRBV11-3 and J usage is TRBJ2-1; TCRdb returns TRBD1, unconfirmable since there is no DNA. The receptor was derived from a woman between 45 and 60 years old in good health. The CDR3 sequence: CASSKKTSWGASYNEQFF.